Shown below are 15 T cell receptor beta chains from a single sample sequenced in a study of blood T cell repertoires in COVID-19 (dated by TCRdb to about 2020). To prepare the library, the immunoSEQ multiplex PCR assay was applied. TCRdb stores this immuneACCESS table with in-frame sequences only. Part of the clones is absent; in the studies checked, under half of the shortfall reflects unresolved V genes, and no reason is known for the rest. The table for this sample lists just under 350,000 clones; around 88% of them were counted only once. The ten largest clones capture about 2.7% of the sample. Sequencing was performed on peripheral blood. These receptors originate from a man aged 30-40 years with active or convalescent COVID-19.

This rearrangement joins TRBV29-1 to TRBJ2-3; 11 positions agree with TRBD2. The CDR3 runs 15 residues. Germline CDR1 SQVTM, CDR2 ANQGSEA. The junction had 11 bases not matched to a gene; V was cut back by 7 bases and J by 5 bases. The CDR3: CSGASGRTLGDTQYF. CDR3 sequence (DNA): TGCAGCGGGGCTAGCGGGAGGACCCTCGGAGATACGCAGTATTTT.

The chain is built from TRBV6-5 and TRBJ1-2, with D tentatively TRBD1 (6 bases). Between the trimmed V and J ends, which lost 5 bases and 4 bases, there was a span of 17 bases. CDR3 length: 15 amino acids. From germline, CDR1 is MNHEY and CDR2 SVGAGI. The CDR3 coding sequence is TGTGCCAGCAGTCACGAGACAGGATTCTTCTATGGCTACACCTTC. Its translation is CASSHETGFFYGYTF.

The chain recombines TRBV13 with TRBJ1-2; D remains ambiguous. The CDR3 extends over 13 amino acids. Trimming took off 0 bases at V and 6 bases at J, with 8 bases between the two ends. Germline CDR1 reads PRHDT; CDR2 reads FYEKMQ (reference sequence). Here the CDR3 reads CASSLGRGHGYTF. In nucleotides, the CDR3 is TGTGCCAGCAGCTTAGGCAGAGGGCATGGCTACACCTTC.

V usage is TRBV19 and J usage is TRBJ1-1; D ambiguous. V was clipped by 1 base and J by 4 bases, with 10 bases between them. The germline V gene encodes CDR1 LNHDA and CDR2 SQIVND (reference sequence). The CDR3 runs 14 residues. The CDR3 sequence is CASSIAAAATEAFF. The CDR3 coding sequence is TGTGCCAGTAGTATAGCAGCGGCAGCCACTGAAGCTTTCTTT.

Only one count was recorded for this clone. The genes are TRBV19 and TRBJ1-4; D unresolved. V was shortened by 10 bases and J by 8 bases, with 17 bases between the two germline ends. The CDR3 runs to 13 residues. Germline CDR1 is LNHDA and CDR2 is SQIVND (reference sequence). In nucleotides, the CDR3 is TGTGCCACCGAGGGAAACCGAGAAGAAAAACTGTTTTTT. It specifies CATEGNREEKLFF.

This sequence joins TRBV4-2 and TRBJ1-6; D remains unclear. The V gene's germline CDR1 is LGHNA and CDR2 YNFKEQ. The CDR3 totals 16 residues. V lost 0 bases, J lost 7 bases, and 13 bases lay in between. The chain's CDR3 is CASSQEGDIWNSPLHF. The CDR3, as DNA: TGTGCCAGCAGCCAAGAGGGTGACATCTGGAATTCACCCCTCCACTTT.

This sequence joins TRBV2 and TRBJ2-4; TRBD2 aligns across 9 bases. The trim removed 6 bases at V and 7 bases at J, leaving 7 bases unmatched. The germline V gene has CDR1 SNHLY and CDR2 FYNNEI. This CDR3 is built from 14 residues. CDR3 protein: CASRKSGGPNIQYF. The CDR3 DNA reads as TGTGCCAGCAGGAAGAGCGGGGGGCCTAACATTCAGTACTTC.

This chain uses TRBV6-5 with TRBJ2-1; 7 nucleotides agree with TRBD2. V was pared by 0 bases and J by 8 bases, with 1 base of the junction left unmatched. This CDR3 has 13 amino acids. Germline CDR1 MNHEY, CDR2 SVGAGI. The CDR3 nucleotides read TGTGCCAGCAGTTACTCGGCGGGGGATGAGCAGTTCTTC. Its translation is CASSYSAGDEQFF.

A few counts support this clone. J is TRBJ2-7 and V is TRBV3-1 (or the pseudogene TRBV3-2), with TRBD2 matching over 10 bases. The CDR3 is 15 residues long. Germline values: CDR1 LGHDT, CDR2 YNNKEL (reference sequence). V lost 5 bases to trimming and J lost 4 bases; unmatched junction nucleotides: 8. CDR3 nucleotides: TGTGCCAGCAGCGCTACTAGCGGGGCAGCTTACGAGCAGTACTTC. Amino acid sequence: CASSATSGAAYEQYF.

For the CDR3, the DNA is TGCGCCAGCAGCTGGCTAGCGGGCCCAAACAATGAGCAGTTCTTC. This translates into CASSWLAGPNNEQFF. The chain has TRBV4-3 and TRBJ2-1; 8 bases are a match to TRBD2. The CDR3 length is 15 residues. J was trimmed by 5 bases and V by 5 bases; bases with no gene match: 8. The V gene's germline CDR1 is LGHNA and CDR2 YSLEER.

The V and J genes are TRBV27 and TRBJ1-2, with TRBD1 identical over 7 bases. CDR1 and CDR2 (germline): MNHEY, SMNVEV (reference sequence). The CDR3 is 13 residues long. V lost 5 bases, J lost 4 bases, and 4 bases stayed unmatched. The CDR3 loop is CASSTRTGYGYTF. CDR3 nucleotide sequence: TGTGCCAGCAGTACCAGGACAGGCTATGGCTACACCTTC.

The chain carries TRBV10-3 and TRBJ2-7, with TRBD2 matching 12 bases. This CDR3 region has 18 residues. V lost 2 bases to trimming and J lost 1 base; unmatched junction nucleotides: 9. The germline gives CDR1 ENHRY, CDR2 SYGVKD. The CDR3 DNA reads TGTGCCATCAGTGAGCCGAGGGCGACTAGCGGGGGATCCTACGAGCAGTACTTC. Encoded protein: CAISEPRATSGGSYEQYF.

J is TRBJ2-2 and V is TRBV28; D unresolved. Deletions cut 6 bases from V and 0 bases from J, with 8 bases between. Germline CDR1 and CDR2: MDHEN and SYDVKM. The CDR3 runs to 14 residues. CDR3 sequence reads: CASRYITNTGELFF. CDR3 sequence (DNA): TGTGCCAGCAGATACATCACGAACACCGGGGAGCTGTTTTTT.

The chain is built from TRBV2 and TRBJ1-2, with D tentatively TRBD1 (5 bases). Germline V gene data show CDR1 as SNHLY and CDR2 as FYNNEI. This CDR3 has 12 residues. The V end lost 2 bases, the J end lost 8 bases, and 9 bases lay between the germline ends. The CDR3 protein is CASSEQGWGYTF. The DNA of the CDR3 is TGTGCCAGCAGTGAACAGGGCTGGGGCTACACCTTC.

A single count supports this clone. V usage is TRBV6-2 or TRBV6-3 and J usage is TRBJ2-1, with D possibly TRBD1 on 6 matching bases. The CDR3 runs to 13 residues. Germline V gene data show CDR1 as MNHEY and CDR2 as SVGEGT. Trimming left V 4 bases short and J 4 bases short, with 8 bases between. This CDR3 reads CASSWTAYNEQFF. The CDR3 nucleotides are TGTGCCAGCAGTTGGACAGCATACAATGAGCAGTTCTTC.